The TCR beta chain under discussion was sequenced for a study of CD8 T cells in Susac syndrome. Purification of the CD8+ and CD4+ T cells relied on negative isolation, and TEMRA cells underwent FACS enrichment. V shed 0 bases, J shed 1 base, and the junction held 5 bases outside the gene matches. CDR1 is SGHDN and CDR2 is FVKESK in the germline V gene. This CDR3 is built from 16 residues. An input of roughly 0.45 to 1 ug of RNA was subjected to reverse transcription using random hexamers. TCRdb reanalysed the immunoSEQ multiplex PCR reads using MiXCR and keeps one entry per CDR3 protein. The repertoire holds about 90,000 distinct CDR3 sequences, with roughly 93% as singletons.

The receptor was derived from a human donor in good health. Sequenced input: CD8+ T cells from PBMCs. This chain links TRBV14 with TRBJ2-5; 7 bases map to TRBD2. CDR3: CASSQDRAGIQETQYF. The CDR3, as DNA: TGTGCCAGCAGCCAAGATCGAGCGGGAATCCAAGAGACCCAGTACTTC. Based on the CDR3 plus reference TRBV14 and TRBJ2-5, the full variable domain is EAGVTQFPSHSVIEKGQTVTLRCDPISGHDNLYWYRRVMGKEIKFLLHFVKESKQDESGMPNNRFLAERTGGTYSTLKVQPAELEDSGVYFCASSQDRAGIQETQYFGPGTRLLVL.